Listed below are T cell receptor beta chains from one sample, sequenced in a study of radiation and T cells in renal cell carcinoma. The data were produced by immunoSEQ multiplex PCR, yet TCRdb's version contains in-frame clones alone and is incomplete. The repertoire holds tens of thousands of clones, with 40% to 55% as singletons. Specimen: tumor tissue, collected from a patient whose treatment included radiotherapy and nephrectomy. The receptors were sampled from a woman aged 45-60 years with renal cell carcinoma. Both conserved end residues are part of each CDR3. D genes are given only for firm matches. Some rows mark clone size as missing; the rest say once, few, many or name a class of expanded clone.

clone size | D gene | J gene | V gene | CDR3 protein | CDR3 DNA
. | TRBD1 | TRBJ1-2 | TRBV6-5 | CASRGDRESPYGYTF | TGTGCCAGCAGGGGAGACAGGGAGAGTCCTTATGGCTACACCTTC
few | . | TRBJ1-6 | TRBV2 | CASRETGLNSPLHF | TGTGCCAGCAGAGAGACAGGACTTAATTCACCCCTCCACTTT
many | TRBD2 | TRBJ2-7 | TRBV7-9 | CASSNTGTSGGASYEQYF | TGTGCCAGCAGCAACACCGGGACTAGCGGGGGAGCTTCCTACGAGCAGTACTTC
few | . | TRBJ2-2 | TRBV2 | CASTPGPGELFF | TGTGCCAGCACCCCCGGTCCCGGGGAGCTGTTTTTT
. | . | TRBJ2-1 | TRBV7-9 | CASSQEEGRINEQFF | TGTGCCAGCAGCCAAGAGGAGGGTAGAATCAATGAGCAGTTCTTC
. | TRBD1 | TRBJ1-2 | TRBV2 | CASRPGTVRGYTF | TGTGCCAGCAGACCCGGGACAGTTCGTGGCTACACCTTC
. | . | TRBJ1-4 | TRBV19 | CASSMVASPNEKLFF | TGTGCCAGTAGTATGGTCGCCAGCCCTAATGAAAAACTGTTTTTT
once | . | TRBJ1-1 | TRBV25-1 | CASKLPRPSPTQAFF | TGTGCCAGCAAACTCCCGAGGCCTTCACCAACCCAAGCTTTCTTT
. | . | TRBJ1-1 | TRBV10-3 | CASSYAGGPWNTEAFF | TGTGCCAGCAGTTACGCTGGGGGGCCCTGGAACACTGAAGCTTTCTTT
few | TRBD1 | TRBJ2-3 | TRBV7-8 | CASSFADRVADTQYF | TGTGCCAGCAGCTTCGCCGACAGGGTGGCAGATACGCAGTATTTT
. | TRBD1 | TRBJ1-2 | TRBV4-1 | CASSQLRGDRADGYTF | TGCGCCAGCAGCCAACTCAGAGGCGACAGGGCGGACGGCTACACCTTC
. | . | TRBJ2-7 | TRBV4-2 | CASSQEGTLPSYEQYF | TGTGCCAGCAGCCAAGAGGGGACCCTCCCCTCCTACGAGCAGTACTTC
. | . | TRBJ1-5 | TRBV2 | CASSQFDSHSNQPQHF | TGTGCCAGCAGTCAGTTTGACAGCCATAGCAATCAGCCCCAGCATTTT
. | . | TRBJ1-2 | TRBV4-1 | CASSQDRTEQTNYGYTF | TGCGCCAGCAGCCAAGATAGGACAGAACAAACTAACTATGGCTACACCTTC
. | . | TRBJ2-1 | TRBV5-1 | CASSLAQVLRSYNEQFF | TGCGCCAGCAGCTTGGCGCAGGTATTAAGGTCCTACAATGAGCAGTTCTTC
. | . | TRBJ2-3 | TRBV4-1 | CASSQDLGTTDTQYF | TGCGCCAGCAGCCAAGATTTGGGGACTACAGATACGCAGTATTTT
medium-sized | TRBD1 | TRBJ2-1 | TRBV7-9 | CASSPRTGGNEQFF | TGTGCCAGCAGCCCCCGAACAGGGGGGAATGAGCAGTTCTTC
. | . | TRBJ1-3 | TRBV4-2 | CASSLIGLNAGNTIYF | TGTGCCAGCAGCCTAATAGGCCTAAACGCAGGAAACACCATATATTTT
. | TRBD2 | TRBJ2-3 | TRBV4-2 | CASSQPTSAADTQYF | TGTGCCAGCAGCCAGCCTACTAGCGCTGCAGATACGCAGTATTTT